This T cell receptor beta chain was sequenced for a study of blood T cell repertoires in COVID-19 (dated by TCRdb to about 2020). Looking at the study overall: The collaborator samples originated in the United States, Italy and Spain and spanned the acute and convalescent phases of COVID-19. Deeply sampled blood TCRbeta repertoires from subjects exposed to, actively infected with, or recovered from COVID-19 were included in the dataset. The samples were drawn from the first 160 participants of the ongoing ImmuneRACE study and from 1,254 subjects provided by 6 global collaborators. The repertoires were released in a freely available public database intended as a resource for research on the immune response to SARS-CoV-2. The material from the prospective study consisted of cDNA or gDNA derived from T cells, B-cell-depleted T cells, or PBMCs. The sample metadata nearly always contained a de-identified subject ID, COVID-19 status, age in years and sex. Where HLA class I and class II types were available, the types were taken from metadata supplied by the sample provider, not from assay-based typing. Study-wide conclusions, independent of this receptor: The amount of clinical and demographic metadata varied by source and participant and was provided uncurated.

The CDR3 runs 15 amino acids, cysteine and phenylalanine included. Kept here is only the CDR3 DNA, which spans 45 bases and is read in frame from base 1. After removal of 3 bases from V and 6 bases from J, the junction retains 6 bases not matched to a gene. In the germline V gene, CDR1 corresponds to MRHNA and CDR2 to SNTAGT. At one collaborating source in Seattle, patients were enrolled during active infection and were followed longitudinally through the course of disease. The collaborating institutions used their own protocols to collect whole blood in K2EDTA tubes. For TCRbeta analysis, collaborator samples were shipped as frozen whole blood, as isolated PBMCs, or as DNA extracted from either sample type. TCRbeta CDR3 regions were amplified from genomic DNA using the immunoSEQ Assay, a bias-controlled multiplex PCR. From the authors' description of their analysis: Within the assay, amplification of reference gene primers was used to estimate how many nucleated cells each sample contained. To quantify the absolute abundance of each unique TCRbeta CDR3 rearrangement, sequence reads were collapsed and filtered. For each sample, productive Simpson clonality was calculated as the square root of Simpson's diversity index over productive rearrangements. Entries here come from immuneACCESS through TCRdb and include only in-frame sequences with V and J called. Some clones fail to appear in such tables; in the studies checked, an unresolved V gene covers under half of the shortfall, and the cause of the remainder is unknown. V and J calls plus clone size are reproduced from that table; the DNA served to infer D and trimming. Present in this sample are about 200,000 clones, 92% of which were seen just once. About 0.8% of the sample is in the top ten clones.

Comment on this clone: Its specific antigen is unknown. No base quality information exists; no much larger clone differs at one position.

The sequence joins TRBV6-4 to TRBJ2-1; 9 bases in between match TRBD1. The sequence derives from a man in his sixties with COVID-19, enrolled during active disease. Sequencing was carried out using peripheral blood. The CDR3 protein is CASSESGQGINEQFF. The sequenced DNA: TGTGCCAGCAGTGAGAGTGGACAGGGGATCAATGAGCAGTTCTTC.